The 26 T cell receptor beta chains below come from one sample, sequenced in a study of blood T cell repertoires in COVID-19. TCRdb's copy holds only in-frame clones and misses some; the assay was immunoSEQ multiplex PCR. Of more than 150,000 clones detected, just under 90% appear once; the ten largest clones hold 12%. Input material: peripheral blood. The receptors shown here come from a woman in her 70s with COVID-19, enrolled during active disease.

The chain uses TRBV6-5 and TRBJ1-1; D unresolved. The CDR3 is 14 amino acids. The germline V gene encodes CDR1 MNHEY and CDR2 SVGAGI. The ends were cut back, 3 bases at V and 2 bases at J, with 10 bases in the middle. CDR3 DNA: TGTGCCAGCAGTTATATGGCGGGAAACACTGAAGCTTTCTTT. This translates into CASSYMAGNTEAFF.

The chain employs TRBV11-3 and TRBJ1-6; D remains unclear. Trimming removed 5 bases at V and 14 bases at J, with 10 bases between. The CDR3 is 11 amino acids. Germline V gene sequence: CDR1 SGHNT, CDR2 YENEEA. For the CDR3, the DNA is TGTGCCAGCAGCATCCGAGGCACCCTCCACTTT. As protein: CASSIRGTLHF.

The chain carries TRBV6-4 and TRBJ2-3, with D possibly being TRBD2 (6 bases). The length of the CDR3 is 14 residues. The V gene lost 6 bases and the J gene lost 2 bases, with 12 bases spanning the gap. From germline, CDR1 is MRHNA and CDR2 SNTAGT. CDR3 loop: CASRESGPTDTQYF. For the CDR3, the DNA is TGTGCCAGCAGAGAAAGCGGGCCCACAGATACGCAGTATTTT.

V gene TRBV19 combines with J gene TRBJ2-5; 7 bases are shared with TRBD1. Germline assignment: CDR1 LNHDA and CDR2 SQIVND (reference sequence). CDR3 length: 11 amino acids. The CDR3, as DNA: TGTGCAAAAGGGGGCATAGAGACCCAGTACTTC. Translated: CAKGGIETQYF.

This clone has ten or more counts. CDR3 DNA: TGTGCCAGCAGTGAAACAGGGGACTCAAACTACGAGCAGTACTTC. It is translated as CASSETGDSNYEQYF. The chain recombines TRBV2 with TRBJ2-7, with D perhaps matching TRBD1 (7 bases). V was trimmed by 2 bases and J by 3 bases, leaving 14 bases between them. The CDR3 is made up of 15 amino acids. Germline V gene sequence: CDR1 SNHLY, CDR2 FYNNEI.

This chain joins TRBV28 and TRBJ1-5; 9 bases map to TRBD1. The CDR3 sequence is 17 residues long. The germline V gene encodes CDR1 MDHEN and CDR2 SYDVKM. The J segment lost 0 bases and the V segment lost 5 bases, leaving 8 bases of the junction unmatched. The CDR3 sequence is CASSAGTGPYSNQPQHF. Here the CDR3 DNA reads TGTGCCAGCAGTGCCGGGACAGGGCCCTATAGCAATCAGCCCCAGCATTTT.

Here the CDR3 reads CASSHGQGVTKSKNEQFF. As DNA, the CDR3 is TGTGCCAGCAGCCATGGACAGGGGGTCACGAAATCCAAGAATGAGCAGTTCTTC. The rearrangement links TRBV5-8 to TRBJ2-1, with 10 positions matching TRBD1. The CDR3 spans 18 residues. The germline gives CDR1 SGHTS, CDR2 YDEGEE. With V trimmed by 4 bases and J by 7 bases, 17 bases remained unmatched.

This chain uses TRBV5-8 with TRBJ2-7; 10 nucleotides line up with TRBD2. Per the germline V gene, CDR1 is SGHTS and CDR2 is YDEGEE. The CDR3 has 14 amino acids. The V gene end was trimmed by 5 bases and the J gene end by 3 bases; junction bases not matched to a gene: 5. The CDR3 loop reads CASSRAGGLYEQYF. In DNA form, the CDR3 reads TGTGCCAGCAGTCGAGCGGGAGGGCTCTACGAGCAGTACTTC.

On this clone: Within the sample, other DNA sequences also encode this same CDR3. The chain recombines TRBV27 with TRBJ1-2; TRBD1 matches 9 bases. The length of the CDR3 is 14 residues. The V gene's germline CDR1 is MNHEY and CDR2 SMNVEV (reference sequence). Trimming cost V 6 bases and J 2 bases; bases outside gene matches: 4. Here the CDR3 reads CASRPGQGNYGYTF. The CDR3 nucleotides read TGTGCCAGCAGGCCGGGACAGGGAAACTATGGCTACACCTTC.

The V gene is TRBV7-9, the J gene TRBJ2-1; TRBD1 might be the D (6 bases). The CDR3 extends over 17 amino acids. V was clipped by 1 base and J by 0 bases, with 13 bases between them. Looked up from germline, CDR1 is SEHNR and CDR2 is FQNEAQ (reference sequence). CDR3 in DNA: TGTGCCAGCAGCTTAGAATTAGGGGGACCCTCCTACAATGAGCAGTTCTTC. Translation: CASSLELGGPSYNEQFF.

This clone was counted between two and nine times. The rearrangement links TRBV10-3 to TRBJ1-2; weak D call: TRBD1 (5 bases). Germline loops: CDR1 ENHRY, CDR2 SYGVKD. CDR3 length: 13 amino acids. V lost 6 bases and J 0 bases, leaving 8 bases between the germline ends. The CDR3: CAIRSGTNYGYTF. The CDR3 region has the DNA TGTGCCATCAGATCAGGGACTAACTATGGCTACACCTTC.

CDR3 DNA sequence: TGTGCCAGTAGTATGGGCGTTGCGACTCAAAGGACATACGAGCAGTACTTC. As protein: CASSMGVATQRTYEQYF. The chain joins TRBV19 to TRBJ2-7, with D maybe TRBD1 (5 bases). Deletions cut 3 bases from V and 4 bases from J, with 22 bases between. Germline values: CDR1 LNHDA, CDR2 SQIVND (reference sequence). CDR3 length equals 17 residues.

The rearrangement uses TRBV7-2 and TRBJ2-7; tentative D call: TRBD2 (6 bases). Germline CDR1 reads SGHTA; CDR2 reads FQGNSA. There are 18 residues in the CDR3. The V end was cut by 0 bases, the J end by 0 bases, with 18 bases between. CDR3 coding DNA: TGTGCCAGCAGCTTAGCGCCGAGTTTGGGACTGAGCTCCTACGAGCAGTACTTC. This sequence encodes CASSLAPSLGLSSYEQYF.

The gene calls are TRBV19 and TRBJ2-7; a possible D gene is TRBD2 (5 bases). Trimming shortened V by 5 bases and J by 3 bases, and 17 bases separated the two germline ends. CDR3 length: 15 residues. Germline V gene data show CDR1 as LNHDA and CDR2 as SQIVND (reference sequence). CDR3 in amino acids: CASSLIGPGNYEQYF. The CDR3 bases are TGTGCCAGTAGTCTGATAGGACCGGGAAACTACGAGCAGTACTTC.

This sequence joins TRBV4-2 and TRBJ1-4; the match to TRBD1 covers 7 bases. V dropped 1 base and J dropped 4; count of bases not matched to a gene: 6. From germline, CDR1 is LGHNA and CDR2 YNFKEQ. The CDR3 contains 16 residues. This CDR3 is CASSQGVNRGNEKLFF. The CDR3, as DNA: TGTGCCAGCAGCCAAGGGGTCAACAGGGGTAATGAAAAACTGTTTTTT.

This chain joins TRBV4-3 and TRBJ2-3; D possibly corresponds to TRBD2 (6 bases). The CDR3 runs 17 residues. With 1 base removed from V and 2 bases from J, the gap between germline ends came to 16 bases. In germline, CDR1 is LGHNA, CDR2 YSLEER. DNA for the CDR3: TGCGCCAGCAGCCAAGGCCTTCTAGCGCAGGACACAGATACGCAGTATTTT. Amino acids: CASSQGLLAQDTDTQYF.

The chain recombines TRBV11-3 with TRBJ2-7; possible D gene TRBD2, 6 bases. Germline V lookup: CDR1 SGHNT, CDR2 YENEEA. Trimming cost V 0 bases and J 3 bases, with 12 bases left between them. The CDR3 length is 15 residues. The CDR3 protein is CASSLEDGRGYEQYF. The CDR3 DNA sequence: TGTGCCAGCAGCTTAGAAGACGGGAGAGGCTACGAGCAGTACTTC.

The rearrangement links TRBV6-6 to TRBJ2-7; 7 bases fit TRBD1. Germline V gene data show CDR1 as MNHNY and CDR2 as SVGAGI (reference sequence). After removal of 2 bases from V and 5 bases from J, the junction contained 6 bases not matched to a gene. The CDR3 covers 14 residues. Here the CDR3 DNA reads TGTGCCAGCAGTTACCTGGACCAGGGGGACGAGCAGTACTTC. This gives the protein CASSYLDQGDEQYF.

The V call is TRBV19, the J call TRBJ2-7; D remains unclear. Between the trimmed V and J ends, which lost 6 bases and 5 bases, there was a span of 8 bases. Looked up from germline, CDR1 is LNHDA and CDR2 is SQIVND (reference sequence). CDR3 size: 11 residues. CDR3 sequence reads: CASSVAHEQYF. The CDR3 nucleotides read TGTGCCAGTAGCGTAGCCCACGAGCAGTACTTC. Variable domain in full (rest from reference TRBV19 and TRBJ2-7): DGGITQSPKYLFRKEGQNVTLSCEQNLNHDAMYWYRQDPGQGLRLIYYSQIVNDFQKGDIAEGYSVSREKKESFPLTVTSAQKNPTAFYLCASSVAHEQYFGPGTRLTVT.

The chain carries TRBV6-5 and TRBJ2-1; the match to TRBD1 covers 8 bases. Germline-derived CDR1 and CDR2 are MNHEY and SVGAGI. V dropped 7 bases and J dropped 5; count of bases not matched to a gene: 10. This CDR3 comprises 15 residues. Here the CDR3 reads CASTGQELGDNEQFF. For the CDR3, the DNA is TGTGCCAGCACGGGACAGGAGTTAGGGGACAATGAGCAGTTCTTC.

The rearrangement links TRBV5-4 to TRBJ2-7; TRBD1 aligns across 7 bases. Germline loops: CDR1 SGHNT, CDR2 YYREEE (reference sequence). This CDR3 is 15 amino acids long. V was pared by 4 bases and J by 2 bases, with 9 bases of the junction left unmatched. This CDR3 is CASSLDRVKAYEQYF. CDR3 bases: TGTGCCAGCAGCCTAGACAGGGTTAAGGCCTACGAGCAGTACTTC.

The genes are TRBV5-1 and TRBJ2-5; 9 nucleotides align to TRBD2. The CDR3 runs 15 residues. Germline trimming cut 4 bases from V and 4 bases from J; bases unmatched to any gene: 8. Germline V CDR1 and CDR2: SGHRS, YFSETQ. The CDR3 protein is CASSIAGGPGETQYF. DNA for the CDR3: TGCGCCAGCAGCATTGCGGGAGGGCCAGGAGAGACCCAGTACTTC.

This clone was counted only a few times. This chain uses TRBV29-1 with TRBJ2-3; 9 nucleotides match TRBD2. J was trimmed by 6 bases and V by 6 bases; bases with no gene match: 13. Germline V lookup: CDR1 SQVTM, CDR2 ANQGSEA. The CDR3 runs to 15 residues. This CDR3 is CSVQTPGLAGDTQYF. The CDR3 nucleotides are TGCAGCGTCCAAACTCCGGGACTAGCCGGGGATACGCAGTATTTT.

This clone was detected once. The CDR3 bases are TGTGCCAGCTCACCCGGGGCGGGGCACTCTGGAAACACCATATATTTT. Amino acid sequence: CASSPGAGHSGNTIYF. This chain connects TRBV18 to TRBJ1-3, with D perhaps matching TRBD1 (5 bases). The germline gives CDR1 KGHSH, CDR2 LQKENI. This CDR3 region has 16 residues. Trimming cost V 3 bases and J 0 bases, with 12 bases left between them.

The genes are TRBV11-1 and TRBJ2-3, with 7 bases matching TRBD1. The CDR3 runs 14 residues. V was clipped by 3 bases and J by 3 bases; unmatched bases: 3. Germline V CDR1 and CDR2: SGHAT, FQDESV (reference sequence). The CDR3 reads CASSFSRGTDTQYF. The CDR3 DNA is TGTGCCAGCAGCTTTAGCAGGGGGACAGATACGCAGTATTTT.

The sample holds one count of this clone. The chain links TRBV4-1 to TRBJ2-7, with TRBD2 as a possible D gene (6 bases). Germline loops: CDR1 MGHRA, CDR2 YSYEKL. V was cut by 1 base and J by 2 bases, with 18 bases left in between. CDR3 length equals 17 residues. CDR3 DNA sequence: TGCGCCAGCAGCCAAGTCGACTTTGTCGGGAGTACCTACGAGCAGTACTTC. Translating it yields CASSQVDFVGSTYEQYF.